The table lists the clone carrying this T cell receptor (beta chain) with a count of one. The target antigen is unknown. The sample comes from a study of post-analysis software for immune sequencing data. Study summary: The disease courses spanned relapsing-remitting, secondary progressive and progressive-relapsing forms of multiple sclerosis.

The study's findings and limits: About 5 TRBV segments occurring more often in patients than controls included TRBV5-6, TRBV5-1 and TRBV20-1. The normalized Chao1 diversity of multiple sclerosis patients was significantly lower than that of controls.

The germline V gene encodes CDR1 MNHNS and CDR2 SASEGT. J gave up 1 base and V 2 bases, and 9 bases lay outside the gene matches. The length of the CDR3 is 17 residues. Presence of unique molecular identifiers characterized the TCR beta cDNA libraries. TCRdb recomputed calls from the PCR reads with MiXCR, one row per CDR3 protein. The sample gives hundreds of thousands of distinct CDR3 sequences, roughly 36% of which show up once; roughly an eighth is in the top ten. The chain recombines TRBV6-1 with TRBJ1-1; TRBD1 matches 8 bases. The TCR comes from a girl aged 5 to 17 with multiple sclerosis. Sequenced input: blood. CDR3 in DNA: TGTGCCAGCAGTGAATGGACAGGGTCTTATCCGAACACTGAAGCTTTCTTT. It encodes CASSEWTGSYPNTEAFF.